A selection of T cell receptor beta chains follows, all from one sample in a study of OX40 agonist ivuxolimab in advanced cancers. Profiling relied on immunoSEQ multiplex PCR, and the TCRdb table lists in-frame clones only, not all of them. The sample comprises 25,000 to 35,000 clones, over 60% of which are singletons, and approximately 20% rests with the top ten. The material was CD4+ or CD8+ T cells sorted from blood, obtained in a trial of the OX40 agonist ivuxolimab. Receptors originate from an adult with an advanced solid tumor such as melanoma, head and neck, liver or kidney cancer. CDR3s include the opening cysteine and the closing phenylalanine or tryptophan. The D gene is left open where the match is weak. The size field is filled for only some rows; it gives once, few, many or a size class.

clone_size: -
v_call: TRBV5-1
d_call: TRBD2
j_call: TRBJ2-3
cdr3_aa: CASSPGTSGGTDTQYF
cdr3_nt: TGCGCCAGCAGCCCCGGGACTAGCGGGGGTACAGATACGCAGTATTTT

clone_size: few
v_call: TRBV5-1
d_call: -
j_call: TRBJ1-4
cdr3_aa: CASSSTQGNEKLFF
cdr3_nt: TGCGCCAGCAGCTCAACCCAGGGGAATGAAAAACTGTTTTTT

clone_size: -
v_call: TRBV29-1
d_call: TRBD1
j_call: TRBJ1-1
cdr3_aa: CSVGQGNTEAFF
cdr3_nt: TGCAGCGTTGGACAGGGTAACACTGAAGCTTTCTTT

clone_size: -
v_call: TRBV30
d_call: TRBD2
j_call: TRBJ2-1
cdr3_aa: CAWKGGVWTSGLYNEQFF
cdr3_nt: TGTGCCTGGAAAGGGGGTGTTTGGACTAGCGGCCTTTACAATGAGCAGTTCTTC

clone_size: -
v_call: TRBV2
d_call: TRBD1
j_call: TRBJ1-5
cdr3_aa: CASRVQGAQPQHF
cdr3_nt: TGTGCCAGCAGAGTACAGGGGGCCCAGCCCCAGCATTTT

clone_size: -
v_call: TRBV6-1
d_call: -
j_call: TRBJ1-1
cdr3_aa: CASSRPRTDTEAFF
cdr3_nt: TGTGCCAGCAGTCGCCCGAGGACGGACACTGAAGCTTTCTTT

clone_size: -
v_call: TRBV6-7
d_call: TRBD1
j_call: TRBJ1-5
cdr3_aa: CASSYTDRDRGGFNQPQHF
cdr3_nt: TGTGCCAGCAGTTACACTGACCGGGACAGGGGAGGTTTCAATCAGCCCCAGCATTTT

clone_size: -
v_call: TRBV5-5
d_call: -
j_call: TRBJ2-7
cdr3_aa: CASSRDGGLLEQYF
cdr3_nt: TGTGCCAGCAGCCGGGACGGAGGCCTCTTAGAGCAGTACTTC

clone_size: -
v_call: TRBV5-8
d_call: -
j_call: TRBJ2-1
cdr3_aa: CASSSGQYNEQFF
cdr3_nt: TGTGCCAGCAGCTCTGGACAGTACAATGAGCAGTTCTTC

clone_size: -
v_call: TRBV5-6
d_call: -
j_call: TRBJ1-1
cdr3_aa: CASSLPGQNTEAFF
cdr3_nt: TGTGCCAGCAGCTTGCCCGGACAGAACACTGAAGCTTTCTTT

clone_size: -
v_call: TRBV27
d_call: TRBD1
j_call: TRBJ1-5
cdr3_aa: CASRQRTGGNQPQHF
cdr3_nt: TGTGCCAGCAGACAGAGGACAGGGGGCAATCAGCCCCAGCATTTT

clone_size: -
v_call: TRBV30
d_call: -
j_call: TRBJ1-5
cdr3_aa: CAWSLGGPQPQHF
cdr3_nt: TGTGCCTGGAGTTTAGGGGGGCCTCAGCCCCAGCATTTT

clone_size: -
v_call: TRBV5-6
d_call: -
j_call: TRBJ1-3
cdr3_aa: CASSPAGGQIGNTIYF
cdr3_nt: TGTGCCAGCAGCCCGGCAGGAGGACAAATTGGAAACACCATATATTTT

clone_size: -
v_call: TRBV6-6
d_call: -
j_call: TRBJ2-7
cdr3_aa: CASSYSGFAYEQYF
cdr3_nt: TGTGCCAGCAGTTACTCCGGTTTTGCCTACGAGCAGTACTTC

clone_size: few
v_call: TRBV4-1
d_call: TRBD2
j_call: TRBJ2-1
cdr3_aa: CASQPTGGTWRGNEQFF
cdr3_nt: TGCGCCAGCCAGCCAACGGGGGGTACCTGGCGGGGGAATGAGCAGTTCTTC

clone_size: -
v_call: TRBV29-1
d_call: -
j_call: TRBJ1-1
cdr3_aa: CSVVGATEAFF
cdr3_nt: TGCAGCGTTGTCGGGGCCACTGAAGCTTTCTTT

clone_size: -
v_call: TRBV6-1
d_call: -
j_call: TRBJ1-5
cdr3_aa: CASASSGINQPQHF
cdr3_nt: TGTGCCAGTGCAAGCTCAGGGATCAATCAGCCCCAGCATTTT

clone_size: -
v_call: TRBV5-4
d_call: TRBD2
j_call: TRBJ2-7
cdr3_aa: CASRLGGKNGLEQYF
cdr3_nt: TGTGCCAGCAGGCTGGGGGGGAAAAACGGTCTCGAGCAGTACTTC

clone_size: -
v_call: TRBV6-6
d_call: -
j_call: TRBJ1-2
cdr3_aa: CASSYSSQGGGYTF
cdr3_nt: TGTGCCAGCAGTTACTCGAGCCAGGGTGGCGGCTACACCTTC

clone_size: -
v_call: TRBV4-1
d_call: TRBD1
j_call: TRBJ1-1
cdr3_aa: CASSQATDRGKKEAFF
cdr3_nt: TGCGCCAGCAGCCAAGCGACGGACAGGGGCAAGAAAGAAGCTTTCTTT

clone_size: once
v_call: TRBV7-9
d_call: -
j_call: TRBJ2-7
cdr3_aa: CASSLAGGDYEQYF
cdr3_nt: TGTGCCAGCAGCTTAGCCGGGGGTGACTACGAGCAGTACTTC

clone_size: once
v_call: TRBV30
d_call: -
j_call: TRBJ2-3
cdr3_aa: CAWSQQKGNTDTQYF
cdr3_nt: TGTGCCTGGAGTCAACAGAAGGGCAACACAGATACGCAGTATTTT

clone_size: -
v_call: TRBV5-6
d_call: -
j_call: TRBJ1-2
cdr3_aa: CASSLGVGYGYTF
cdr3_nt: TGTGCCAGCAGCTTGGGGGTGGGCTATGGCTACACCTTC

clone_size: -
v_call: TRBV11-2
d_call: -
j_call: TRBJ2-7
cdr3_aa: CASSLYPRGPYEQYF
cdr3_nt: TGTGCCAGCAGCTTATACCCTAGGGGTCCCTACGAGCAGTACTTC

clone_size: -
v_call: TRBV6-4
d_call: TRBD2
j_call: TRBJ2-3
cdr3_aa: CASRIAGASTDTQYF
cdr3_nt: TGTGCCAGCAGGATAGCGGGGGCGAGCACAGATACGCAGTATTTT

clone_size: -
v_call: TRBV6-1
d_call: TRBD1
j_call: TRBJ1-1
cdr3_aa: CASTTDRVGTEAFF
cdr3_nt: TGTGCCAGCACCACCGACAGGGTAGGAACTGAAGCTTTCTTT

clone_size: -
v_call: TRBV2
d_call: -
j_call: TRBJ1-5
cdr3_aa: CASSGWTVNQPQHF
cdr3_nt: TGTGCCAGCAGTGGTTGGACAGTTAATCAGCCCCAGCATTTT

clone_size: -
v_call: TRBV5-3
d_call: TRBD1
j_call: TRBJ2-7
cdr3_aa: CARSSHRDRGYEQYF
cdr3_nt: TGTGCCAGAAGCTCTCACCGGGACAGGGGTTACGAGCAGTACTTC

clone_size: -
v_call: TRBV2
d_call: -
j_call: TRBJ1-1
cdr3_aa: CASIEQHGEAFF
cdr3_nt: TGTGCCAGCATCGAACAGCACGGCGAAGCTTTCTTT

clone_size: once
v_call: TRBV5-1
d_call: TRBD1
j_call: TRBJ2-1
cdr3_aa: CASSLAGTGTNEQFF
cdr3_nt: TGCGCCAGCAGCTTGGCGGGGACAGGAACGAATGAGCAGTTCTTC

clone_size: -
v_call: TRBV30
d_call: TRBD1
j_call: TRBJ1-6
cdr3_aa: CAWSGWTGNSPLHF
cdr3_nt: TGTGCCTGGAGTGGATGGACAGGAAATTCACCCCTCCACTTT

clone_size: -
v_call: TRBV5-1
d_call: TRBD1
j_call: TRBJ2-7
cdr3_aa: CASSMTGAPSYEQYF
cdr3_nt: TGCGCCAGCAGCATGACAGGGGCCCCCTCCTACGAGCAGTACTTC

clone_size: -
v_call: TRBV6-1
d_call: TRBD1
j_call: TRBJ1-6
cdr3_aa: CASEPGQANSPLHF
cdr3_nt: TGTGCCAGCGAACCGGGACAGGCCAATTCACCCCTCCACTTT

clone_size: few
v_call: TRBV9
d_call: -
j_call: TRBJ1-4
cdr3_aa: CASSVGVGAGEKLFF
cdr3_nt: TGTGCCAGCAGCGTAGGTGTGGGGGCAGGGGAAAAACTGTTTTTT

clone_size: -
v_call: TRBV18
d_call: -
j_call: TRBJ2-7
cdr3_aa: CASSRATDYEQYF
cdr3_nt: TGTGCCAGCTCACGGGCGACAGACTACGAGCAGTACTTC

clone_size: -
v_call: TRBV7-2
d_call: -
j_call: TRBJ2-2
cdr3_aa: CASSLYLGLTGELFF
cdr3_nt: TGTGCCAGCAGCTTATATTTGGGGCTCACCGGGGAGCTGTTTTTT

clone_size: -
v_call: TRBV29-1
d_call: -
j_call: TRBJ1-2
cdr3_aa: CSVKEYGYTF
cdr3_nt: TGCAGCGTCAAGGAGTATGGCTACACCTTC

clone_size: -
v_call: TRBV18
d_call: -
j_call: TRBJ2-3
cdr3_aa: CASSPGPDTQYF
cdr3_nt: TGTGCCAGCTCACCGGGCCCTGATACGCAGTATTTT

clone_size: -
v_call: TRBV10-3
d_call: -
j_call: TRBJ2-7
cdr3_aa: CAISEETGSSYEQYF
cdr3_nt: TGTGCCATCAGTGAGGAAACAGGGAGCTCCTACGAGCAGTACTTC

clone_size: -
v_call: TRBV30
d_call: -
j_call: TRBJ2-7
cdr3_aa: CAWSVKGSYEQYF
cdr3_nt: TGTGCCTGGAGTGTAAAGGGTTCCTACGAGCAGTACTTC

clone_size: -
v_call: TRBV30
d_call: -
j_call: TRBJ2-5
cdr3_aa: CAWRPGGADQETQYF
cdr3_nt: TGTGCCTGGAGGCCCGGGGGTGCGGACCAAGAGACCCAGTACTTC

clone_size: -
v_call: TRBV5-1
d_call: -
j_call: TRBJ2-2
cdr3_aa: CASSMTLTGELFF
cdr3_nt: TGCGCCAGCAGCATGACACTCACCGGGGAGCTGTTTTTT

clone_size: -
v_call: TRBV6-6
d_call: TRBD1
j_call: TRBJ1-6
cdr3_aa: CASSYDDRGNSPLHF
cdr3_nt: TGTGCCAGCAGTTATGATGACAGGGGCAATTCACCCCTCCACTTT

clone_size: -
v_call: TRBV10-2
d_call: TRBD2
j_call: TRBJ2-3
cdr3_aa: CASSEWRGDTDTQYF
cdr3_nt: TGCGCCAGCAGTGAGTGGCGGGGGGACACAGATACGCAGTATTTT

clone_size: -
v_call: TRBV5-1
d_call: -
j_call: TRBJ2-2
cdr3_aa: CASSYGPENTGELFF
cdr3_nt: TGCGCCAGCAGCTATGGGCCGGAGAACACCGGGGAGCTGTTTTTT